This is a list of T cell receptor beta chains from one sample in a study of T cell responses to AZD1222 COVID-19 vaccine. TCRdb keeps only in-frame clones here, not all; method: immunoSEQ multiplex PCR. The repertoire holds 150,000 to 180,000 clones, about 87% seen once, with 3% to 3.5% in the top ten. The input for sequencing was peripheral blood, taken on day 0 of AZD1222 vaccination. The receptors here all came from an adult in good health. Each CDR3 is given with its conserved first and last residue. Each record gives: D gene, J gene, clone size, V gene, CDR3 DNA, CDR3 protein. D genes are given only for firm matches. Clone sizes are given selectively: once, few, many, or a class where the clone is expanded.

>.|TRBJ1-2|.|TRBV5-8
TGTGCCAGCAGGTTGAGGGAGTCGTATGGCTACACCTTC
CASRLRESYGYTF
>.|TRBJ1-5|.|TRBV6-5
TGTGCCAGCAGTTACTCGAACCCCCCGGGGCAGCCCCAGCATTTT
CASSYSNPPGQPQHF
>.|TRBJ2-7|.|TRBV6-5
TGTGCCAGCAGCCTGGGGGGACGGACTAACCACGAGCAGTACTTC
CASSLGGRTNHEQYF
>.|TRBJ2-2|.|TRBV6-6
TGTGCCAGCAGTTACCTGGGGGGCACCGGGGAGCTGTTTTTT
CASSYLGGTGELFF
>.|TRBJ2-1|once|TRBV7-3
TGTGCCAGCAGCCCACAGGGACTAACCTACAATGAGCAGTTCTTC
CASSPQGLTYNEQFF
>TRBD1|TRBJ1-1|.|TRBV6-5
TGTGCCAGCAGTTATTCGATGGGACAGTTAAACACTGAAGCTTTCTTT
CASSYSMGQLNTEAFF
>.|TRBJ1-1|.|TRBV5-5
TGTGCCAGCAGCCCTGGGGGCACGAACACTGAAGCTTTCTTT
CASSPGGTNTEAFF
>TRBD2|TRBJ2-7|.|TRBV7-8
TGTGCCAGCAGCTCCGGACTAGCGGGGTACGAGCAGTACTTC
CASSSGLAGYEQYF
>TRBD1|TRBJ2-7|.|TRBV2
TGTGCCAGCCGAGGACAGGGCTTTTCCTACGAGCAGTACTTC
CASRGQGFSYEQYF
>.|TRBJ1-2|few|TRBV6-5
TGTGCCAGCAGACCTACAGGCTATGGCTACACCTTC
CASRPTGYGYTF
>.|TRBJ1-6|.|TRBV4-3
TGCGCCAGCAGCCAAAGCCTCGGCAGGGCAATTTTTTACCTCCACTTT
CASSQSLGRAIFYLHF
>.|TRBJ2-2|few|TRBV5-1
TGCGCCAGCAGCTCGGGACAGAACACCGGGGAGCTGTTTTTT
CASSSGQNTGELFF
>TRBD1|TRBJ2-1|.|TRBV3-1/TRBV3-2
TGTGCCAGCACCGGACAGGGGGTACCCTACAATGAGCAGTTCTTC
CASTGQGVPYNEQFF
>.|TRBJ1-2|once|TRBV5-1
TGCGCCAGCAGTGCTACCGGGGTCTATGGCTACACCTTC
CASSATGVYGYTF
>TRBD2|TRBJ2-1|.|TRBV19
TGTGCCAGTACCAGTTCCAGAGGGACTAGCGACCGGGGTGAGCAGTTCTTC
CASTSSRGTSDRGEQFF
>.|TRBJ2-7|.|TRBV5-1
TGCGCCAGCAGTTACGGGACCTACGAGCAGTACTTC
CASSYGTYEQYF
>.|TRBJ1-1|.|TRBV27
TGTGCCAGCAGTGGGGCCCCGAACACTGAAGCTTTCTTT
CASSGAPNTEAFF
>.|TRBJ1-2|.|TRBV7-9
TGTGCCAGCAGCCGATCACAGTGGGAGGTTTATGGCTACACCTTC
CASSRSQWEVYGYTF
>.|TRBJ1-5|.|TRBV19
TGTGCCAGTACCACCGATAACCGCAATCAGCCCCAGCATTTT
CASTTDNRNQPQHF
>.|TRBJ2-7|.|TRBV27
TGTGCCAGCAGTTTATCGAACAGCGCCTACGAGCAGTACTTC
CASSLSNSAYEQYF
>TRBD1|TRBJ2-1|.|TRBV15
TGTGCCACCAGCGACCGGGACAGGGTTTATGGTGAGCAGTTCTTC
CATSDRDRVYGEQFF
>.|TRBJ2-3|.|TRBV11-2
TGTGCCAGCAGCTTACAGGGCCGATCCACAGATACGCAGTATTTT
CASSLQGRSTDTQYF
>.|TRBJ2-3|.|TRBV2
TGTGCCAGCAGTGGTATCACAGATACGCAGTATTTT
CASSGITDTQYF
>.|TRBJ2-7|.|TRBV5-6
TGTGCCAGCAGCCAGGTAGGGTTCTCCTACGAGCAGTACTTC
CASSQVGFSYEQYF
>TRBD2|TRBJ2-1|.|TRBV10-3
TGTGCCATCAGTTCAACTAGCGGGGCGTACAATGAGCAGTTCTTC
CAISSTSGAYNEQFF
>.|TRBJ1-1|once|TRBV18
TGTGCCAGCTCACCACAGCGGGGGCCGAACACTGAAGCTTTCTTT
CASSPQRGPNTEAFF
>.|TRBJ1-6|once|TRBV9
TGTGCCAGCAGCGTAGAGGGCCGTATAAACGCACCCCTCCACTTT
CASSVEGRINAPLHF
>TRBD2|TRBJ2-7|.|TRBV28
TGTGCCAGCAGTGCTCCGCGGGGGGGTTCCTACGAGCAGTACTTC
CASSAPRGGSYEQYF
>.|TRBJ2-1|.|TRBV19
TGTGCCAGTAGTCCCGGTGGAGGGAACAATGAGCAGTTCTTC
CASSPGGGNNEQFF
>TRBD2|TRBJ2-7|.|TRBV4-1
TGCGCCAGCAGCCAGAACCTACTAGCGGGGGCGACTACCATCTACGAGCAGTACTTC
CASSQNLLAGATTIYEQYF
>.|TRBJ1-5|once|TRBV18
TGTGCCAGCTCAGAGGGGGTCAGCCAGCCCCAGCATTTT
CASSEGVSQPQHF
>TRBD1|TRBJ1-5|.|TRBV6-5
TGTGCCAGCAGATTAACCGACAGGGATCAGCCCCAGCATTTT
CASRLTDRDQPQHF
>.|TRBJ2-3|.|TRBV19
TGTGCCAGTAGTATCCCCCCCACAGATACGCAGTATTTT
CASSIPPTDTQYF
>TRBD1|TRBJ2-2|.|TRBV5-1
TGCGCCAGCAGCTCCCAGGACAGGGCGACCGGGGAGCTGTTTTTT
CASSSQDRATGELFF
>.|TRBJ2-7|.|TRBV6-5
TGTGCCAGCAGAGGGCTTGGCACAGACTACGAGCAGTACTTC
CASRGLGTDYEQYF
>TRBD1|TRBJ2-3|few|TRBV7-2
TGTGCCAGCAGCCTAGGGGGCACATATACGCAGTATTTT
CASSLGGTYTQYF
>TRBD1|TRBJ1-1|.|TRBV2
TGTGCCAGCAGGACGGACAGGGCGAACACTGAAGCTTTCTTT
CASRTDRANTEAFF
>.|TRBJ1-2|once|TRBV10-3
TGTGCCATCAGTGAGTCGTATGGCTACACCTTC
CAISESYGYTF
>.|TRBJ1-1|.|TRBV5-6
TGTGCCAGCAGCTTTTGGCAGGCGAACACTGAAGCTTTCTTT
CASSFWQANTEAFF
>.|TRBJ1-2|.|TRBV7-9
TGTGCCAGCAGCGGCGCTAAGGGCCCGGGGGGCTATGGCTACACCTTC
CASSGAKGPGGYGYTF
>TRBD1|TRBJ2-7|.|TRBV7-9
TGTGCCAGCAGTTTTCGAGGGGGCCCCTACGAGCAGTACTTC
CASSFRGGPYEQYF
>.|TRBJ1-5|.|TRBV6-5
TGTGCCAGCCACTCGGGCAATCAGCCCCAGCATTTT
CASHSGNQPQHF
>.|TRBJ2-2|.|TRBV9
TGTGCCAGCAGCGTGCTCGGCGGGGCGGCTTCCGGGGAGCTGTTTTTT
CASSVLGGAASGELFF
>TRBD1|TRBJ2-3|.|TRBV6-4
TGTGCCAGCAGTGCGCAGGGGGCGGCAGATACGCAGTATTTT
CASSAQGAADTQYF
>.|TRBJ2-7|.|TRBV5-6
TGTGCCAGCAGCTTTTCAGGAGCCTACGAGCAGTACTTC
CASSFSGAYEQYF
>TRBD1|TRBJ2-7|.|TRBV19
TGTGCCAGTAGTATGCTGGGACAGGGGAAAGACGAGCAGTACTTC
CASSMLGQGKDEQYF
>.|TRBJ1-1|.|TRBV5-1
TGCGCCAGCAGTCATGGCACTGAAGCTTTCTTT
CASSHGTEAFF
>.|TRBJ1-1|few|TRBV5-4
TGTGCCAGCAGCCCCCAGACAGTGAAGGGCACTGAAGCTTTCTTT
CASSPQTVKGTEAFF
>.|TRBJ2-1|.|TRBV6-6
TGTGCCAGCAGTCCGGTTAGGGCGGGGGCACCTTCGTCCGCTGAGCAGTTCTTC
CASSPVRAGAPSSAEQFF
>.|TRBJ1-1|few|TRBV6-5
TGTGCCAGTCAGCCGGTCCTCGTGGGCACTGAAGCTTTCTTT
CASQPVLVGTEAFF
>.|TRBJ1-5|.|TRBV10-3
TGTGCCATCAGTGAAGGCGCCCGCAATCAGCCCCAGCATTTT
CAISEGARNQPQHF